Presented here are 10 T cell receptor beta chains from one specimen sequenced in a study of vaccination and CD4 T cells after COVID-19. Which antigens these TCRs recognize remains unknown. As to treatment: roughly nine-day PBMC culture with coronavirus spike peptide pools or control peptides (ViraFEST assay). Sequencing of cultured CD4+ T cell DNA used the Oncomine TCR Beta short-read assay. One entry per CDR3 protein, called by TCRdb with MiXCR from the PCR reads. The sample lists fewer than 15,000 distinct CDR3 sequences; 48% were seen once. The source material was CD4+ T cells from blood, cultured in vitro. The receptors were gathered from a human donor who had recovered from COVID-19.

The chain links TRBV5-1 to TRBJ1-1, with a possible D match to TRBD1 (5 bases). The CDR3 loop spans 14 amino acids. Germline CDR1 and CDR2: SGHRS and YFSETQ. The germline V and J ends were trimmed by 0 bases and 1 base, with 7 bases remaining between them. The CDR3 coding sequence is TGCGCCAGCAGCTTGGGTACAGGGAACACTGAAGCTTTCTTT. Residues: CASSLGTGNTEAFF.

The chain is built from TRBV6-5 and TRBJ2-2; 11 bases align to TRBD1. V lost 4 bases, J lost 1 base, and 8 bases stayed unmatched. Germline-derived CDR1 and CDR2 are MNHEY and SVGAGI. CDR3 length: 18 residues. CDR3: CASSSRTGGRGNTGELFF. For the CDR3, the DNA is TGTGCCAGCAGTTCCCGGACAGGGGGCAGAGGGAACACCGGGGAGCTGTTTTTT.

This clonotype appeared a few times. V gene TRBV7-9 combines with J gene TRBJ2-3, with D perhaps TRBD2 (5 bases). Germline CDR1 and CDR2: SEHNR and FQNEAQ (reference sequence). The V and J ends lost 1 base and 1 base respectively, with 6 bases between them. The CDR3 consists of 14 residues. The CDR3 DNA is TGTGCCAGCAGCTTAGACGGGGGCACAGATACGCAGTATTTT. It is translated as CASSLDGGTDTQYF.

In its sample, this clonotype was seen a few times. CDR3 region: CASSPRDFVYTEAFF. In DNA form, the CDR3 reads TGTGCCAGCAGCCCCAGGGATTTCGTGTACACTGAAGCTTTCTTT. The chain carries TRBV7-9 and TRBJ1-1, with D possibly matching TRBD1 (5 bases). Germline V gene data show CDR1 as SEHNR and CDR2 as FQNEAQ (reference sequence). This CDR3 contains 15 residues. Trimming shortened V by 5 bases and J by 3 bases, and 16 bases separated the two germline ends.

The rearrangement joins TRBV6-1 to TRBJ2-7; D possibly uses TRBD1 or TRBD2 (5 bases each). V gave up 6 bases and J gave up 7 bases, with 10 bases separating them. Germline assignment: CDR1 MNHNS and CDR2 SASEGT. The CDR3 runs 11 residues. CDR3 protein: CASSLWGEQYF. Here the CDR3 DNA reads TGTGCCAGCAGCCTCTGGGGGGAGCAGTACTTC.

This clonotype was detected only a few times. CDR3 region: CSASPDGASFLGQYF. The CDR3, as DNA: TGCAGTGCTAGTCCGGACGGAGCGTCCTTCCTAGGGCAGTATTTT. J is TRBJ2-3 and V is TRBV20-1, with no clear D. Germline-derived CDR1 and CDR2 are DFQATT and SNEGSKA (reference sequence). The V and J ends lost 3 bases and 11 bases respectively, with 24 bases between them. CDR3 size: 15 residues.

The chain joins TRBV2 to TRBJ1-1; no definite D call. Trimming cost V 5 bases and J 4 bases, with 8 bases left between them. This CDR3 has 12 amino acids. Germline V gene data show CDR1 as SNHLY and CDR2 as FYNNEI. DNA for the CDR3: TGTGCCAGCAGTCCCTTAGGCACTGAAGCTTTCTTT. This translates into CASSPLGTEAFF.

This rearrangement joins TRBV30 to TRBJ1-5, with D unresolved. V was cut by 3 bases and J by 1 base, with 7 bases left in between. Germline lookup yields CDR1 GTSNPN and CDR2 SVGIG (reference sequence). CDR3 length: 13 residues. CDR3 in amino acids: CAWRTGSNQPQHF. The CDR3 coding sequence is TGTGCCTGGAGGACGGGCAGCAATCAGCCCCAGCATTTT.

The chain recombines TRBV7-2 with TRBJ2-7, with D uncertain. Germline lookup yields CDR1 SGHTA and CDR2 FQGNSA. Trimming left V 0 bases short and J 4 bases short, with 7 bases between. This CDR3 region has 13 residues. The CDR3 coding sequence is TGTGCCAGCAGCTTAGCGCTACAGTACGAGCAGTACTTC. Its protein is CASSLALQYEQYF.

This clonotype has more than one count but fewer than ten. The chain couples TRBV6-5 to TRBJ2-1; D gene unclear. From germline, CDR1 is MNHEY and CDR2 SVGAGI. The CDR3 has 15 amino acids. V was pared by 2 bases and J by 1 base, with 9 bases between. CDR3 sequence: CASSYGATSYNEQFF. DNA for the CDR3: TGTGCCAGCAGTTACGGTGCGACTTCCTACAATGAGCAGTTCTTC.